Following are 30 T cell receptor beta chains from one sample sequenced in a study of T cell responses to AZD1222 COVID-19 vaccine. Using immunoSEQ multiplex PCR, the repertoire was profiled, and TCRdb retains in-frame clones only, with some absent. The data show over 85,000 clones, with roughly 84% seen just once and approximately 17% held by the top ten. This specimen was peripheral blood, taken on day 0 of AZD1222 vaccination. Receptors originate from an adult in good health.

This clone was counted a few times. The V and J genes are TRBV7-9 and TRBJ1-1; D is ambiguous. The V and J ends lost 1 base and 6 bases respectively, with 9 bases between them. CDR3 length: 13 amino acids. CDR1 and CDR2 from the germline V gene are SEHNR and FQNEAQ (reference sequence). The CDR3 DNA reads as TGTGCCAGCAGCTTAGGGGGAGACCCTGAAGCTTTCTTT. The encoded protein is CASSLGGDPEAFF.

As concerns this clone: The same CDR3 arises from other DNA sequences in this sample as well. The V call is TRBV5-1, the J call TRBJ1-4; D not resolved. The germline CDR1 and CDR2 sequences are SGHRS and YFSETQ. The CDR3 covers 12 residues. V was trimmed by 2 bases and J by 5 bases, leaving 4 bases between them. The DNA of the CDR3 is TGCGCCAGCAGCTTAGGAAATGAAAAACTGTTTTTT. Protein product: CASSLGNEKLFF.

The V and J genes are TRBV7-3 and TRBJ2-6; 8 nucleotides match TRBD1. CDR3 length equals 18 residues. Trimming took 2 bases from V and 0 from J; bases not matched to a gene: 6. The V gene's germline CDR1 is SGHTA and CDR2 FQGTGA. CDR3 sequence: CASSLYGTGASGANVLTF. DNA of the CDR3: TGTGCCAGCAGCTTATACGGGACAGGAGCCTCTGGGGCCAACGTCCTGACTTTC.

The genes are TRBV28 and TRBJ2-1; D remains ambiguous. The CDR3 length is 13 residues. In germline, CDR1 is MDHEN, CDR2 SYDVKM. The germline V and J ends were trimmed by 6 bases and 6 bases, with 12 bases remaining between them. The CDR3 spells CASSPATSNEQFF. In DNA form, the CDR3 reads TGTGCCAGCAGCCCTGCTACCAGCAATGAGCAGTTCTTC.

CDR3 nucleotides: TGTGCCAGCAGCTTAGAGGGATCGACCCATGAAAAACTGTTTTTT. It is translated as CASSLEGSTHEKLFF. The chain carries TRBV7-9 and TRBJ1-4; D unresolved. Germline lookup yields CDR1 SEHNR and CDR2 FQNEAQ (reference sequence). V lost 1 base and J 6 bases, leaving 12 bases between the germline ends. The CDR3 contains 15 residues. Supplemented by reference TRBV7-9 and TRBJ1-4, the full variable domain reads DTGVSQNPRHKITKRGQNVTFRCDPISEHNRLYWYRQTLGQGPEFLTYFQNEAQLEKSRLLSDRFSAERPKGSFSTLEIQRTEQGDSAMYLCASSLEGSTHEKLFFGSGTQLSVL.

This CDR3 reads CSARHNNEQFF. The CDR3 DNA reads as TGCAGTGCTAGGCACAACAATGAGCAGTTCTTC. V is TRBV20-1 and J is TRBJ2-1; D is uncertain. Germline CDR1 DFQATT, CDR2 SNEGSKA (reference sequence). The ends were cut back, 3 bases at V and 5 bases at J, with 5 bases in the middle. The CDR3 has 11 amino acids.

V is TRBV9 and J is TRBJ2-7, with D hard to call. Trimming removed 0 bases from V and 3 bases from J, with 7 bases in between. Germline V gives CDR1 SGDLS, CDR2 YYNGEE. This CDR3 region has 13 residues. The CDR3 sequence is CASSVEVDYEQYF. The CDR3 nucleotides read TGTGCCAGCAGCGTAGAGGTAGACTACGAGCAGTACTTC. The full variable domain, rest sourced from reference TRBV9 and TRBJ2-7, is DSGVTQTPKHLITATGQRVTLRCSPRSGDLSVYWYQQSLDQGLQFLIQYYNGEERAKGNILERFSAQQFPDLHSELNLSSLELGDSALYFCASSVEVDYEQYFGPGTRLTVT.

The chain combines TRBV9 with TRBJ2-1; 8 bases are shared with TRBD1. With V trimmed by 3 bases and J by 2 bases, 4 bases remained unmatched. CDR1 is SGDLS, CDR2 YYNGEE, per germline. This CDR3 comprises 15 residues. In DNA, the CDR3 is TGTGCCAGCAGCGCTCAGGGGGCTCCCTACAATGAGCAGTTCTTC. Protein: CASSAQGAPYNEQFF.

The J gene is TRBJ1-1, the V gene TRBV19; D perhaps matches TRBD1 (5 bases). The germline V and J ends were trimmed by 3 bases and 4 bases, with 18 bases remaining between them. Germline CDR1 reads LNHDA; CDR2 reads SQIVND (reference sequence). This CDR3 has 16 amino acids. DNA of the CDR3: TGTGCCAGTAGTATCTGGGGGGGAAGGGGAAGCACTGAAGCTTTCTTT. It encodes CASSIWGGRGSTEAFF.

The V gene is TRBV10-2, the J gene TRBJ1-3; 9 bases agree with TRBD1. Germline CDR1 is WSHSY and CDR2 is SAAADI. This CDR3 contains 15 residues. V lost 6 bases to trimming and J lost 2 bases; unmatched junction nucleotides: 5. This CDR3 is CASRIQGAAGNTIYF. The DNA for the CDR3 is TGCGCCAGCAGGATACAGGGGGCTGCTGGAAACACCATATATTTT.

V and J are TRBV4-1 and TRBJ1-2; D is unclear. V was clipped by 0 bases and J by 7 bases, with 12 bases between them. Germline V gene lookup returns CDR1 MGHRA and CDR2 YSYEKL. The CDR3 consists of 14 residues. The CDR3 region is CASSQDPGSGGYTF. In DNA, the CDR3 is TGCGCCAGCAGCCAAGACCCAGGATCTGGTGGCTACACCTTC.

The genes are TRBV18 and TRBJ2-5; D perhaps matches TRBD1 (6 bases). This CDR3 has 15 residues. The V end lost 2 bases, the J end lost 3 bases, and 13 bases lay between the germline ends. CDR1 KGHSH and CDR2 LQKENI come from the germline V gene. CDR3: CASSPSTGSEETQYF. CDR3 nucleotides: TGTGCCAGCTCACCAAGTACAGGGTCTGAAGAGACCCAGTACTTC.

This clone occurred once. This chain links TRBV28 with TRBJ1-6; 7 bases agree with TRBD1. CDR1 is MDHEN, CDR2 SYDVKM, per germline. This CDR3 contains 17 residues. V lost 6 bases, J lost 7 bases, and 15 bases stayed unmatched. CDR3 residues: CASSPPTLTGSNSPLHF. CDR3 sequence (DNA): TGTGCCAGCAGCCCCCCAACATTGACAGGGTCCAATTCACCCCTCCACTTT.

The V gene is TRBV20-1, the J gene TRBJ1-4; D remains unclear. The germline gives CDR1 DFQATT, CDR2 SNEGSKA (reference sequence). V lost 4 bases, J lost 4 bases, and 4 bases lay in between. The length of the CDR3 is 11 residues. CDR3: CSATINEKLFF. In nucleotides, the CDR3 is TGCAGTGCTACCATTAATGAAAAACTGTTTTTT.

This clone was recorded only once. The chain uses TRBV2 and TRBJ2-5; D is unclear. This CDR3 has 15 residues. V dropped 5 bases and J dropped 1 base, with 14 bases sitting between them. Germline values: CDR1 SNHLY, CDR2 FYNNEI. The chain's CDR3 is CASSPLGPAQETQYF. The DNA for the CDR3 is TGTGCCAGCAGTCCCCTCGGCCCGGCCCAAGAGACCCAGTACTTC.

This clone came up a few times. The rearrangement uses TRBV19 and TRBJ1-2, with D possibly TRBD1 on 5 matching bases. The CDR3 totals 15 residues. Germline values: CDR1 LNHDA, CDR2 SQIVND (reference sequence). Trimming removed 3 bases from V and 5 bases from J, with 16 bases in between. CDR3 region: CASSMGPGGVYGYTF. The CDR3 nucleotides are TGTGCCAGTAGTATGGGACCCGGGGGTGTATATGGCTACACCTTC.

The chain employs TRBV5-1 and TRBJ2-6, with TRBD1 matching 9 bases. Germline V CDR1 and CDR2: SGHRS, YFSETQ. There are 19 residues in the CDR3. Germline trimming cut 4 bases from V and 3 bases from J; bases unmatched to any gene: 14. In DNA form, the CDR3 reads TGCGCCAGCAGCCTTACGGGACAGGGTAATTTCGGTGGGGCCAACGTCCTGACTTTC. This sequence encodes CASSLTGQGNFGGANVLTF.

The chain combines TRBV18 with TRBJ2-1; perhaps TRBD2 as D (5 bases). The germline V and J ends were trimmed by 3 bases and 10 bases, with 10 bases remaining between them. The CDR3 has 12 residues. Germline V lookup: CDR1 KGHSH, CDR2 LQKENI. The CDR3 sequence is CASSPGRGEQFF. The CDR3 DNA reads as TGTGCCAGCTCACCTGGGAGAGGAGAGCAGTTCTTC.

V is TRBV6-2 or TRBV6-3 and J is TRBJ1-2, with no clear D. The CDR3 is 12 amino acids. Germline values: CDR1 MNHEY, CDR2 SVGEGT. Trimming took off 4 bases at V and 3 bases at J, with 6 bases between the two ends. CDR3 nucleotides: TGTGCCAGCAGTTGGAACCACTATGGCTACACCTTC. Its protein is CASSWNHYGYTF.

This rearrangement joins TRBV2 to TRBJ1-2; D uncertain. V was trimmed by 8 bases and J by 0 bases, leaving 7 bases between them. CDR1 is SNHLY and CDR2 is FYNNEI in the germline V gene. CDR3 length: 12 residues. The DNA of the CDR3 is TGTGCCAGCTTAGTCGCTAACTATGGCTACACCTTC. This codes for CASLVANYGYTF.

The genes are TRBV3-1 (or the pseudogene TRBV3-2) and TRBJ2-1; 10 nucleotides match TRBD2. Germline CDR1 and CDR2: LGHDT and YNNKEL (reference sequence). J was trimmed by 7 bases and V by 1 base; bases with no gene match: 10. This CDR3 spans 17 amino acids. In nucleotides, the CDR3 is TGTGCCAGCAGCCAAGTGGCTAGCGGGAGATTCAGTAATGAGCAGTTCTTC. This sequence encodes CASSQVASGRFSNEQFF.

J is TRBJ1-4 and V is TRBV28, with TRBD1 identical over 12 bases. The CDR3 is made up of 15 amino acids. CDR1 and CDR2 (germline): MDHEN, SYDVKM. V shed 5 bases, J shed 8 bases, and the junction held 6 bases outside the gene matches. Written as DNA, the CDR3 is TGTGCCAGCAGTACAGCCGGGACAGGGGGCGAAAAACTGTTTTTT. It translates to CASSTAGTGGEKLFF.

The gene calls are TRBV28 and TRBJ1-2; D might be TRBD1 (6 bases). The germline V gene has CDR1 MDHEN and CDR2 SYDVKM. The CDR3 has 16 amino acids. The germline V and J ends were trimmed by 5 bases and 5 bases, with 21 bases remaining between them. The CDR3, as DNA: TGTGCCAGCAGTGTAGCCGGGACACCCGAAAGATATGGCTACACCTTC. Protein: CASSVAGTPERYGYTF.

J is TRBJ1-1 and V is TRBV19, with D possibly TRBD1 on 6 matching bases. This CDR3 has 14 residues. Trimming removed 7 bases from V and 0 bases from J, with 12 bases in between. Germline V lookup: CDR1 LNHDA, CDR2 SQIVND (reference sequence). CDR3 sequence: CASTPTGLNTEAFF. The CDR3 DNA is TGTGCCAGTACTCCGACAGGACTGAACACTGAAGCTTTCTTT. Supplemented by reference TRBV19 and TRBJ1-1, the full variable domain reads DGGITQSPKYLFRKEGQNVTLSCEQNLNHDAMYWYRQDPGQGLRLIYYSQIVNDFQKGDIAEGYSVSREKKESFPLTVTSAQKNPTAFYLCASTPTGLNTEAFFGQGTRLTVV.

This chain connects TRBV29-1 to TRBJ2-5; possibly TRBD1 for D (5 bases). Trimming removed 7 bases at V and 2 bases at J, with 11 bases between. This CDR3 is 12 amino acids long. The germline V gene encodes CDR1 SQVTM and CDR2 ANQGSEA. CDR3 sequence: CSALGHQETQYF. For the CDR3, the DNA is TGCAGCGCCCTAGGACATCAAGAGACCCAGTACTTC.

V gene TRBV28 combines with J gene TRBJ2-3, with TRBD2 matching 7 bases. V shed 8 bases and J 3 bases; nucleotides not matched to a gene: 11. CDR3 length: 15 amino acids. Germline V gene lookup returns CDR1 MDHEN and CDR2 SYDVKM. The CDR3 sequence: CASFWRAGGTDTQYF. CDR3 bases: TGTGCCAGCTTTTGGCGGGCCGGGGGGACAGATACGCAGTATTTT. Variable domain in full (rest from reference TRBV28 and TRBJ2-3): DVKVTQSSRYLVKRTGEKVFLECVQDMDHENMFWYRQDPGLGLRLIYFSYDVKMKEKGDIPEGYSVSREKKERFSLILESASTNQTSMYLCASFWRAGGTDTQYFGPGTRLTVL.

This chain connects TRBV5-6 to TRBJ1-6; D is ambiguous. The V gene lost 5 bases and the J gene lost 0 bases, with 9 bases spanning the gap. CDR3 length: 15 residues. Germline CDR1 SGHDT, CDR2 YYEEEE. The chain's CDR3 is CASRGPNSYNSPLHF. In DNA form, the CDR3 reads TGTGCCAGCAGAGGTCCGAACTCCTATAATTCACCCCTCCACTTT.

V is TRBV7-2 and J is TRBJ2-4; TRBD1 matches 8 bases. The junction had 10 bases not matched to a gene; V was cut back by 2 bases and J by 4 bases. The CDR3 totals 17 residues. CDR1 is SGHTA, CDR2 FQGNSA, per germline. The DNA for the CDR3 is TGTGCCAGCAGCTTAAAACAGGGGGGCGACGTTAAAAACATTCAGTACTTC. Translation gives CASSLKQGGDVKNIQYF.

This chain links TRBV29-1 with TRBJ2-2, with 9 bases that match TRBD2. The J segment lost 2 bases and the V segment lost 7 bases, leaving 5 bases of the junction unmatched. This CDR3 contains 14 residues. Per germline, CDR1 SQVTM and CDR2 ANQGSEA. The CDR3 coding sequence is TGCAGCGCATCACTAGCGGGTAACACCGGGGAGCTGTTTTTT. Encoded protein: CSASLAGNTGELFF.

The rearrangement joins TRBV14 to TRBJ2-6; D gene unclear. This CDR3 is built from 15 residues. CDR1 and CDR2 (germline): SGHDN, FVKESK. Trimming removed 4 bases from V and 0 bases from J, with 7 bases in between. The CDR3 sequence: CASSPDGSGANVLTF. In DNA form, the CDR3 reads TGTGCCAGCAGCCCGGATGGCTCTGGGGCCAACGTCCTGACTTTC.